The clone carrying this T cell receptor beta chain has at least ten counts. The antigen is not known. The data are from a study of breast tumors, draining lymph nodes, adjacent tissues. The study's findings and limits: Compared with basal-like, luminal-like tumors shared significantly more repertoire with nontumor tissue. Tumors had less TCR diversity than lymph nodes, more than nontumor tissue. Data fit most tumor T cells coming from lymph node, expanding in tumor. Data only fit, rather than demonstrated, lymph node origin of most tumor T cells.

The lymph nodes were axillary draining lymph nodes from breast cancer patients. Germline CDR1 is LNHDA and CDR2 is SQIVND (reference sequence). Trimming took 3 bases from V and 0 from J, leaving 23 bases between them. The CDR3 spans 20 residues. TCRdb re-derived calls from the multiplex PCR reads in MiXCR, one entry per CDR3 protein. The top ten clones hold roughly 4.3% of a sample with around 170,000 distinct CDR3 sequences, 33% of them seen once. Sequenced material: axillary lymph node tissue. The clonotype originates from a female donor with breast cancer. Some clones in this sample may be carry-over from other donors' samples. The rearrangement links TRBV19 to TRBJ2-2, with D perhaps TRBD1 or TRBD2 (5 bases each). The CDR3 spells CASSMGTSGVEVTNTGELFF. The DNA of the CDR3 is TGTGCCAGTAGTATGGGGACCAGCGGAGTCGAGGTAACGAACACCGGGGAGCTGTTTTTT.